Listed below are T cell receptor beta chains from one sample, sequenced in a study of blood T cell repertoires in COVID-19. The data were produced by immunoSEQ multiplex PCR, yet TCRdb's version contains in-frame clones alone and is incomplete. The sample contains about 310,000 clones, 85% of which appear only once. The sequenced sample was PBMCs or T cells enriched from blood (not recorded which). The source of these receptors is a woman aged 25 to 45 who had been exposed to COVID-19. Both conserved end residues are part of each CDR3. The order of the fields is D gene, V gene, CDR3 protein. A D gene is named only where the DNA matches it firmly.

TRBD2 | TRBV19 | CASSPGGGGVRNIQYF
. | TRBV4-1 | CASSPTPGLNSGNTIYF
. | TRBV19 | CASSQGIGTEAFF
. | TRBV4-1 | CASSPIGVIREKLFF
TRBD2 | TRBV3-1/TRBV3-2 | CASSQALSGGPNNEQFF
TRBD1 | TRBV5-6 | CASSLEGVAGGTYYGYTF
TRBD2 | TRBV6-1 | CASSELAGSYNEQFF
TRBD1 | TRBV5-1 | CASSPNQGAGGYTF
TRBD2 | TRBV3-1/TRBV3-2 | CASSRQGLAGVSEQFF
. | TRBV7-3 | CASSSSGTHQETQYF
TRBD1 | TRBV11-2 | CASTPNLRTGGTEAFF
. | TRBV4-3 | CASSQDIVPTEAFF
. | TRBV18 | CASSPQGAASSPLHF
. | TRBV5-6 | CASNYKARGGEKLFF
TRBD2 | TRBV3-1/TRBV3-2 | CASVSSGSSYEQYF
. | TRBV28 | CASSLVSATNEKLFF
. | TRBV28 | CASSMLQPQHF
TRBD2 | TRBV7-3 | CASSLLAGLNEQFF
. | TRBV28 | CASSLWAGARTDTQYF
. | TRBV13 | CASKGLVEQYF
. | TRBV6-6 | CASSSAGTRTYEQYF
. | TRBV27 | CASSLYPRGRVTEAFF
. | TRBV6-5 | CASSPREDYEQFF
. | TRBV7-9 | CASSSLTGGEEKLFF
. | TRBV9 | CASSVDSRAVEQYF
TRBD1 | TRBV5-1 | CASSKDRVSGNTIYF
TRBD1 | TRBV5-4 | CASTRTGIGPDTQYF
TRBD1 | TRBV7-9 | CASSSTTGGASQTEAFF
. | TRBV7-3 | CASSRRGGINSPLHF
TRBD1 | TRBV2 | CASSRTGQRDGYTF
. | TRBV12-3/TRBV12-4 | CASSLVGGEAFF
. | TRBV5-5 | CASSTISGIYGYTF
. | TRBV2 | CASSDQGNSPLHF
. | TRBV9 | CASSVGRVKRNSPLHF
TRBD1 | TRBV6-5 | CASSPPGGYGYTF
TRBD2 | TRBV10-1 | CASSDERGLSYNEQFF
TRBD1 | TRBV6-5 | CASSYNRGSYGYTF
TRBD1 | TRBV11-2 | CASSLFPDEGARRGYTF
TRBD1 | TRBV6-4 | CASSRDRGPSLPLYGYTF
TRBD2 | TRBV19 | CASSIDLASGIYEQFF
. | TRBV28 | CASTPPRSGTDTQYF
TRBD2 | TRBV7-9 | CASSLLAGASYNEQFF
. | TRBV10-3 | CAISESGGGLGAFF
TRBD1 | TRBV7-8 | CASSSHRDRGFNQPQHF
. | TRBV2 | CASRAYTVTNEKLFF
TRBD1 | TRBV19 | CASSMGQGLSGELFF
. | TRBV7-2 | CASRSTGSYIGYTF
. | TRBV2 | CASSDWFHTGYEQYF
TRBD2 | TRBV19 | CASRTRTSGRYNEQFF
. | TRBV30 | CAWRGIAQGWTGELFF
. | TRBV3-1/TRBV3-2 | CASSQEFTSGNTIYF
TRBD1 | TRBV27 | CASSSLPQGWNTEAFF
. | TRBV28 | CASSRQAAEAFF
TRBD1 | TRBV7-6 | CASSLGGTGVDEQYF
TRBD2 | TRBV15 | CATSRALSSGGDNEQFF
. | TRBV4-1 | CASSPVGTGMGTEAFF
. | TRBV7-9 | CASSYQGPTEAFF